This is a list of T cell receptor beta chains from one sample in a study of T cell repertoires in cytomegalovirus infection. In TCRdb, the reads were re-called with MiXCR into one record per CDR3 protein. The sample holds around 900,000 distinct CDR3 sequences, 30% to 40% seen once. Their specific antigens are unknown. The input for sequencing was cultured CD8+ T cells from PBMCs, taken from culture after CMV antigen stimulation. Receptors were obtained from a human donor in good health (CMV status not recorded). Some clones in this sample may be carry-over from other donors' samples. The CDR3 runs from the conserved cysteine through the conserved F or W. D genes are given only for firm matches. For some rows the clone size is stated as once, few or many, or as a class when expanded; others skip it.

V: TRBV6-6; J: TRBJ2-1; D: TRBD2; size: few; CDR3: CASRTRLAGPRDEQFF; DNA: TGTGCCAGCAGAACGAGATTAGCGGGGCCCCGGGATGAGCAGTTCTTC
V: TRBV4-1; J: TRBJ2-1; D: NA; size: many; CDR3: CASSQGGINEQFF; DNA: TGCGCCAGCAGCCAAGGGGGTATCAATGAGCAGTTCTTC
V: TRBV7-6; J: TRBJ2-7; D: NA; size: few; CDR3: CASSKTGEVYEQYF; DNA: TGTGCCAGCAGCAAAACAGGGGAGGTCTACGAGCAGTACTTC
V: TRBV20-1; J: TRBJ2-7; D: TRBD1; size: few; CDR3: CSADRALSYEQYF; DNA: TGCAGCGCGGACAGGGCCCTCTCCTACGAGCAGTACTTC
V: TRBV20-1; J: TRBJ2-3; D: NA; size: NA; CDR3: CSARDTSTGDTQYF; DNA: TGCAGTGCTAGAGATACGAGCACAGGAGATACGCAGTATTTT
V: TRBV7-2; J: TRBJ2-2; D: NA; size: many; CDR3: CGSVWGPYEPGELFF; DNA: TGTGGGTCGGTATGGGGTCCGTATGAGCCCGGGGAGCTGTTTTTT
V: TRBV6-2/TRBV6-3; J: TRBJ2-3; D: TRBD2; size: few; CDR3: CASSPIGGGSDTQYF; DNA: TGTGCCAGCAGCCCCATTGGCGGGGGGTCGGATACGCAGTATTTT
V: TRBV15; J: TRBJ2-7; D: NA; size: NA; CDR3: CATSRRGGTYEQYF; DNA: TGTGCCACCAGTCGCAGGGGAGGGACCTACGAGCAGTACTTC
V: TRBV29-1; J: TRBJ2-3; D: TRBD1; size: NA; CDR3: CSVDFGTGGADTQYF; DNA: TGCAGCGTTGACTTCGGGACAGGGGGGGCAGATACGCAGTATTTT
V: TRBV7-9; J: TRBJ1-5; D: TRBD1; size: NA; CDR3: CASSPPIQGERQPQHF; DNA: TGTGCCAGCAGCCCTCCAATACAGGGGGAAAGACAGCCCCAGCATTTT
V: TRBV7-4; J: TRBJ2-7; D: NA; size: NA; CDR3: CASSSPFPPYEQYF; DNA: TGTGCCAGCAGCTCTCCTTTTCCCCCCTACGAGCAGTACTTC
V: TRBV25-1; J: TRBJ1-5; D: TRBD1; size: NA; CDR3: CASSESRTGWQPQHF; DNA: TGTGCCAGCAGTGAATCGCGGACAGGCTGGCAGCCCCAGCATTTT
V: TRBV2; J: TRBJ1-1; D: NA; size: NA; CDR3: CASAKTNTEAFF; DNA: TGTGCCAGCGCTAAAACGAACACTGAAGCTTTCTTT
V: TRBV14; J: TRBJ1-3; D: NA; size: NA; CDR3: CASSQDWAGSGNTIYF; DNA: TGTGCCAGCAGCCAAGATTGGGCTGGCTCTGGAAACACCATATATTTT
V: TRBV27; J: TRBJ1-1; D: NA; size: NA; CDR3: CASSFYGQSGNLEAFF; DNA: TGTGCCAGCAGTTTCTACGGACAGTCGGGAAACTTAGAAGCTTTCTTT
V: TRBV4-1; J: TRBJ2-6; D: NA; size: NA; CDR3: CASSQRLPGANVLTF; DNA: TGCGCCAGCAGCCAACGGTTACCTGGGGCCAACGTCCTGACTTTC
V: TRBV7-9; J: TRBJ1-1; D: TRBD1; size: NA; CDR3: CASSPLQGIDSEAFF; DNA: TGTGCCAGCAGCCCACTACAGGGGATAGACTCTGAAGCTTTCTTT